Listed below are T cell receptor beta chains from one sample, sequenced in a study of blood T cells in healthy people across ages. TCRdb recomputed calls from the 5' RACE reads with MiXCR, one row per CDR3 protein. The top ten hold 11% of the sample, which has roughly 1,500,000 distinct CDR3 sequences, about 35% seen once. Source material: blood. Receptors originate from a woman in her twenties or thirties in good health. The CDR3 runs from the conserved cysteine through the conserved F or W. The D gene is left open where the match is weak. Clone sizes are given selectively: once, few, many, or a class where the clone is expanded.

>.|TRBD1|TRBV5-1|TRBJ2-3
CASRQGDGTDTQYF
TGCGCCAGCAGACAGGGGGACGGCACAGATACGCAGTATTTT
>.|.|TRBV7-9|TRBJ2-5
CASSLRSGYQETQYF
TGTGCCAGCAGCTTAAGGTCTGGGTACCAAGAGACCCAGTACTTC
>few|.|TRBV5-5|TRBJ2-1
CASNPPGYNEQFF
TGTGCCAGCAATCCCCCTGGATACAATGAGCAGTTCTTC
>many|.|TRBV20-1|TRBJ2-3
CSARVPPLADTQYF
TGCAGTGCTAGAGTCCCCCCCCTGGCAGATACGCAGTATTTT
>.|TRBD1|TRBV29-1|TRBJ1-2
CSARRSGQGTGYTF
TGCAGCGCCCGAAGGTCTGGACAGGGTACTGGCTACACCTTC
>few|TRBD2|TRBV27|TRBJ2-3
CASLSGRGTDTQYF
TGTGCCAGCCTCAGCGGGAGGGGAACAGATACGCAGTATTTT
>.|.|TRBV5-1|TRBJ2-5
CASSNGRGRAQETQYF
TGCGCCAGCAGCAACGGACGGGGACGGGCCCAAGAGACCCAGTACTTC
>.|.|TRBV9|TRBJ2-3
CASSRGAEDTQYF
TGTGCCAGCAGCAGGGGGGCTGAGGATACGCAGTATTTT
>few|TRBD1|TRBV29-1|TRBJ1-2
CSAVGDRVEVGYGYTF
TGCAGCGCTGTGGGGGACAGGGTCGAAGTGGGCTATGGCTACACCTTC
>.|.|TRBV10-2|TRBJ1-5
CASSESKGRGLIQPQHF
TGCGCCAGCAGTGAGTCGAAAGGCAGGGGATTAATTCAGCCCCAGCATTTT
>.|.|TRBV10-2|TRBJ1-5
CASSESEGGRSQPQHF
TGCGCCAGCAGTGAGTCGGAGGGAGGTCGAAGCCAGCCCCAGCATTTT
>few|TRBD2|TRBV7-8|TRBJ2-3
CASSERAGGITDTQYF
TGTGCCAGCAGCGAGCGAGCGGGAGGTATTACAGATACGCAGTATTTT
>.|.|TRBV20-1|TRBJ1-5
CSARRSVNQPQHF
TGCAGTGCTAGACGGTCAGTCAATCAGCCCCAGCATTTT
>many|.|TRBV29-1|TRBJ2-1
CSVEQGREQFF
TGCAGCGTGGAACAGGGGAGGGAGCAGTTCTTC
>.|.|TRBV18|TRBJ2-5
CASSPYGWVTQYF
TGTGCCAGCTCACCATACGGTTGGGTGACCCAGTACTTC
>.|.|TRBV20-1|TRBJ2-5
CSASGQLQETQYF
TGCAGTGCCTCAGGACAACTTCAAGAGACCCAGTACTTC
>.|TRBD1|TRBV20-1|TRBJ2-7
CSARRFGDRGTYEQYF
TGCAGTGCTAGACGGTTCGGGGACAGGGGGACCTACGAGCAGTACTTC
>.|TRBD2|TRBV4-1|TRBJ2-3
CASSQDYLGLATDTQYF
TGCGCCAGCAGCCAAGATTATTTGGGACTAGCGACAGATACGCAGTATTTT
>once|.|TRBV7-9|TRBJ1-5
CASSPGVGGWNQPQHF
TGTGCCAGCAGCCCCGGTGTGGGAGGGTGGAATCAGCCCCAGCATTTT
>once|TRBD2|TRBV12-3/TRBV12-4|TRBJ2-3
CASSFVLRIRASGRTDTQYF
TGTGCCAGCAGTTTCGTCCTGAGGATTCGGGCTAGCGGGAGAACAGATACGCAGTATTTT
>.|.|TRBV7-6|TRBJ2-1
CASSLVSSGPLTNEQFF
TGTGCCAGCAGCTTAGTTTCGTCGGGACCATTAACAAATGAGCAGTTCTTC
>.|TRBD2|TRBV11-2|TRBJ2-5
CASSPGGLAGVETQYF
TGTGCCAGCAGCCCAGGGGGACTAGCGGGAGTCGAGACCCAGTACTTC
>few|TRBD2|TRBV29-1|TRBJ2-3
CSVDLGGRAQYF
TGCAGCGTTGATCTAGGCGGGAGAGCGCAGTATTTT
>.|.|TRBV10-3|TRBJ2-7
CATSASGRTNGNEQYF
TGTGCCACCAGTGCCTCCGGGCGGACTAACGGTAACGAGCAGTACTTC
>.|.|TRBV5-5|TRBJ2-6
CASSLIARHSGANVLTF
TGTGCCAGCAGCTTGATCGCCCGGCATTCTGGGGCCAACGTCCTGACTTTC
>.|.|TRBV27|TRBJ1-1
CASSLSNNVRESEAFF
TGTGCCAGCAGTTTATCGAACAACGTAAGGGAGTCTGAAGCTTTCTTT
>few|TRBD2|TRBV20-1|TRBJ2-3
CSARGQTSGGVDTQYF
TGCAGTGCTAGGGGGCAGACTAGCGGGGGGGTAGATACGCAGTATTTT
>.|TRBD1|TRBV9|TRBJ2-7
CASSARAGTGDDEQYF
TGTGCCAGCAGCGCAAGAGCCGGGACAGGGGACGACGAGCAGTACTTC
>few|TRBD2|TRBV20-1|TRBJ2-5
CSASPLLAGGKETQYF
TGCAGTGCTAGCCCCTTACTAGCGGGGGGAAAAGAGACCCAGTACTTC